These 4 T cell receptor beta chains were sequenced from one sample in a study of radiation and T cells in renal cell carcinoma. Here immunoSEQ multiplex PCR was the method, and the copy in TCRdb shows in-frame clones only, minus some. This repertoire shows about 140,000 clones, approximately 82% found once; its top ten account for roughly 25%. Time point defined: baseline pretreatment blood. Treatment specified: 15 Gy SBRT to primary tumor, nephrectomy 4 weeks later. This sample comprised blood, obtained from a patient whose treatment included radiotherapy and nephrectomy. These receptors were taken from a woman aged 45-60 years with renal cell carcinoma.

This chain uses TRBV5-4 with TRBJ2-1, with TRBD1 matching over 7 bases. Germline assignment: CDR1 SGHNT and CDR2 YYREEE (reference sequence). The V segment lost 4 bases and the J segment 2 bases; nucleotides outside the gene matches: 6. The CDR3 has 15 residues. The CDR3 sequence is CASSLRGQAYNEQFF. CDR3 bases: TGTGCCAGCAGCCTCCGAGGACAGGCCTACAATGAGCAGTTCTTC.

This clone was observed once. The chain couples TRBV11-3 to TRBJ1-1; TRBD1 is a possible D gene (6 bases). CDR1 SGHNT and CDR2 YENEEA come from the germline V gene. Trimming shortened V by 5 bases and J by 0 bases, and 10 bases separated the two germline ends. The length of the CDR3 is 14 residues. The CDR3 region has the DNA TGTGCCAGCAGCCAGGACAGTCTGAACACTGAAGCTTTCTTT. Translated: CASSQDSLNTEAFF. Complete variable domain (other parts from reference TRBV11-3 and TRBJ1-1): EAGVVQSPRYKIIEKKQPVAFWCNPISGHNTLYWYLQNLGQGPELLIRYENEEAVDDSQLPKDRFSAERLKGVDSTLKIQPAELGDSAVYLCASSQDSLNTEAFFGQGTRLTVV.

The rearrangement joins TRBV7-2 to TRBJ1-2; D is undetermined. V lost 5 bases and J lost 8, with 12 bases in between. There are 12 residues in the CDR3. Germline assignment: CDR1 SGHTA and CDR2 FQGNSA. The CDR3 spells CASSPTGYGYTF. The CDR3 DNA reads TGTGCCAGCAGCCCGACGGGGTACGGCTACACCTTC.

This chain connects TRBV5-4 to TRBJ1-6; TRBD1 might be the D (5 bases). CDR1 and CDR2 (germline): SGHNT, YYREEE (reference sequence). Between the trimmed V and J ends, which lost 0 bases and 10 bases, there was a span of 11 bases. The CDR3 sequence is 14 residues long. Here the CDR3 DNA reads TGTGCCAGCAGCTTGGTTCAGGGAGAATCACCCCTCCACTTT. The encoded protein is CASSLVQGESPLHF.